This TCR beta chain was obtained from a study of blood T cell repertoires in COVID-19. On the study more broadly: Spain, Italy and the United States supplied samples that represented acute and convalescent COVID-19. Sample material is recorded as cDNA or gDNA derived from T cells, B-cell-depleted T cells, or PBMCs.

Only in-frame clones appear in the TCRdb table, and some are missing; sequencing was by immunoSEQ multiplex PCR. The repertoire holds roughly 300,000 clones, with more than 75% as singletons. There are 18 residues in the CDR3. V dropped 4 bases and J dropped 5; count of bases not matched to a gene: 18. Germline CDR1 SGDLS, CDR2 YYNGEE. Recruits, aged about 18 to 89 years, lived in roughly 22 US areas. Assignment of participants to cohorts was predicated upon participant-reported clinical history. Specimen: PBMCs or T cells enriched from blood (not recorded which). The J gene is TRBJ2-5, the V gene TRBV9; 9 nucleotides match TRBD1. The sequence derives from a woman in her twenties or thirties who had recovered from COVID-19. CDR3 sequence reads: CASSSRTTGTGSSETQYF. The CDR3, as DNA: TGTGCCAGCAGCTCCCGCACCACCGGGACAGGGTCGAGCGAGACCCAGTACTTC.